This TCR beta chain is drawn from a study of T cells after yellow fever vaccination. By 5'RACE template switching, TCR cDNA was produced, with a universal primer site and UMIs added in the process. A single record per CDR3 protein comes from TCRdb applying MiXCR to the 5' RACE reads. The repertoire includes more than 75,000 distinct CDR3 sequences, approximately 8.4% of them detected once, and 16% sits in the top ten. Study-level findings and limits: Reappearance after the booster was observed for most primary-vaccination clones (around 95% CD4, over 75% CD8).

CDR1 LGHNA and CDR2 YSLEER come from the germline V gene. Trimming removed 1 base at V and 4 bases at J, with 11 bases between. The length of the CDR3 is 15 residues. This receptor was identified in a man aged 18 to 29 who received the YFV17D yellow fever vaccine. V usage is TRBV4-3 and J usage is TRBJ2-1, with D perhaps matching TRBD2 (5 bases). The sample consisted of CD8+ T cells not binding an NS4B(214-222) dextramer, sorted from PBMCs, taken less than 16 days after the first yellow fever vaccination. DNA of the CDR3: TGCGCCAGCAGCCAAGGCCTCGAGGGTTACAATGAGCAGTTCTTC. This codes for CASSQGLEGYNEQFF.